This TCR beta chain originates from a study of breast tumors, draining lymph nodes, adjacent tissues. Via MiXCR, TCRdb re-called the multiplex PCR reads, giving one row per CDR3 protein. The data show under 30,000 distinct CDR3 sequences, with around 25% seen just once and 13% held by the top ten. Many counts were recorded for this clonotype. Its antigen is not known. Study-wide results and caveats: Compared with lymph nodes, tumors were less diverse; compared with nontumor tissue, more. Luminal-like breast cancer showed significantly greater tumor-nontumor repertoire similarity than basal-like breast cancer did.

This CDR3 has 18 amino acids. The junction had 14 bases not matched to a gene; V was cut back by 0 bases and J by 4 bases. Germline CDR1 reads DFQATT; CDR2 reads SNEGSKA (reference sequence). V usage is TRBV20-1 and J usage is TRBJ2-3; 9 bases are shared with TRBD2. The source material was breast tumor tissue. This TCR was recovered from a female donor with breast cancer. Some clones in this sample may be carry-over from other donors' samples. CDR3 loop: CSARELAGAGGRADTQYF. The CDR3 DNA reads as TGCAGTGCTAGAGAACTAGCGGGTGCGGGGGGACGGGCAGATACGCAGTATTTT.